Below are 28 T cell receptor beta chains sequenced from a single sample in a study of PD-1 blockade in classical Hodgkin lymphoma. Every one of the patients relapsed after autologous stem cell transplantation (brentuximab vedotin exposure was variable). Purification of CD4+ T cells from thawed PBMCs was performed via magnetic negative selection. TCRdb's copy holds only in-frame clones and misses some; the assay was immunoSEQ multiplex PCR. The repertoire holds around 34,000 clones, with 90% as singletons. The sample was CD4+ T cells from blood, taken at baseline. These receptors all stem from a human donor with classical Hodgkin lymphoma.

The V gene is TRBV6-1, the J gene TRBJ2-2; maybe TRBD2 (5 bases). Germline loops: CDR1 MNHNS, CDR2 SASEGT. The V end was cut by 1 base, the J end by 5 bases, with 20 bases between. This CDR3 spans 18 amino acids. CDR3 residues: CASSEVGGLAWWTGELFF. CDR3 nucleotides: TGTGCCAGCAGTGAAGTAGGTGGGCTAGCATGGTGGACCGGGGAGCTGTTTTTT.

This chain connects TRBV30 to TRBJ2-7, with a weak D call TRBD1 (6 bases). The CDR3 runs to 16 residues. CDR1 GTSNPN and CDR2 SVGIG come from the germline V gene (reference sequence). Trimming removed 0 bases at V and 3 bases at J, with 18 bases between. The CDR3 DNA follows: TGTGCCTGGAGTGTACGGGCAGGGGTAGGGGACTACGAGCAGTACTTC. This translates into CAWSVRAGVGDYEQYF.

The CDR3 loop is CASTLGLADYNEQFF. The CDR3 nucleotides read TGTGCCAGCACATTGGGCCTAGCGGATTACAATGAGCAGTTCTTC. The gene calls are TRBV9 and TRBJ2-1; 7 nucleotides agree with TRBD2. V shed 6 bases and J 4 bases; nucleotides not matched to a gene: 10. CDR1 and CDR2 from the germline V gene are SGDLS and YYNGEE. The CDR3 has 15 residues. Full variable domain (missing parts from reference TRBV9 and TRBJ2-1): DSGVTQTPKHLITATGQRVTLRCSPRSGDLSVYWYQQSLDQGLQFLIQYYNGEERAKGNILERFSAQQFPDLHSELNLSSLELGDSALYFCASTLGLADYNEQFFGPGTRLTVL.

CDR3 nucleotide sequence: TGTGCCAGCAGTAGGGGTGAAACTGAAGCTTTCTTT. Its protein is CASSRGETEAFF. This chain uses TRBV6-5 with TRBJ1-1; D perhaps matches TRBD1 (5 bases). Deletions cut 5 bases from V and 5 bases from J, with 9 bases between. There are 12 residues in the CDR3. Germline CDR1 and CDR2: MNHEY and SVGAGI.

The chain links TRBV4-1 to TRBJ2-1; D remains ambiguous. Looked up from germline, CDR1 is MGHRA and CDR2 is YSYEKL. This CDR3 contains 12 residues. V was cut by 1 base and J by 6 bases, with 4 bases left in between. DNA for the CDR3: TGCGCCAGCAGCCAAGTCGGCAATGAGCAGTTCTTC. It encodes CASSQVGNEQFF.

The rearrangement links TRBV4-2 to TRBJ2-5, with TRBD1 matching 11 bases. Trimming took 0 bases from V and 5 from J; bases not matched to a gene: 8. In germline, CDR1 is LGHNA, CDR2 YNFKEQ. The CDR3 is 17 amino acids. The CDR3 region is CASSQDPGDRGWETQYF. The DNA of the CDR3 is TGTGCCAGCAGCCAAGATCCAGGGGACAGGGGGTGGGAGACCCAGTACTTC.

This clone was counted a single time. The chain uses TRBV30 and TRBJ2-2; D call uncertain. The CDR3 contains 12 residues. Germline V gene data show CDR1 as GTSNPN and CDR2 as SVGIG (reference sequence). Trimming took 5 bases from V and 6 from J, leaving 10 bases between them. Here the CDR3 DNA reads TGTGCCTGGGGATCGGGCGCCGGGGAGCTGTTTTTT. The encoded protein is CAWGSGAGELFF.

The chain links TRBV6-6 to TRBJ2-2; no reliable D call. The CDR3 spans 13 residues. V was pared by 3 bases and J by 3 bases, with 5 bases between. The germline CDR1 and CDR2 sequences are MNHNY and SVGAGI (reference sequence). The CDR3 spells CASSYGYTGELFF. Here the CDR3 DNA reads TGTGCCAGCAGTTATGGGTACACCGGGGAGCTGTTTTTT.

The chain is built from TRBV11-2 and TRBJ2-7; no reliable D call. Trimming took off 0 bases at V and 0 bases at J, with 6 bases between the two ends. The CDR3 has 14 amino acids. Per germline, CDR1 SGHAT and CDR2 FQNNGV. CDR3 protein: CASSLDRGSYEQYF. The CDR3 nucleotides are TGTGCCAGCAGCTTAGATAGAGGCTCCTACGAGCAGTACTTC.

The chain links TRBV4-1 to TRBJ1-5; D remains unclear. V lost 4 bases to trimming and J lost 8 bases, with 15 bases between them. Per the germline V gene, CDR1 is MGHRA and CDR2 is YSYEKL. The CDR3 sequence is 14 residues long. CDR3 DNA: TGCGCCAGCAGCCGAGGACCCCTTTCTGAGCCCCAGCATTTT. Protein: CASSRGPLSEPQHF.

The chain employs TRBV6-5 and TRBJ1-2, with 7 bases aligning to TRBD1. Unmatched junction bases numbered 7, after V lost 2 bases and J lost 4 bases. Germline CDR1 and CDR2: MNHEY and SVGAGI. The CDR3 consists of 15 residues. The DNA for the CDR3 is TGTGCCAGCAGTTACGACAGGGAGGTCGGCTATGGCTACACCTTC. Protein product: CASSYDREVGYGYTF.

This chain connects TRBV30 to TRBJ1-6, with D uncertain. There are 12 residues in the CDR3. The germline V gene encodes CDR1 GTSNPN and CDR2 SVGIG (reference sequence). The V end was cut by 4 bases, the J end by 14 bases, with 15 bases between. CDR3 protein: CAWTRADWSLHF. CDR3 bases: TGTGCCTGGACCCGGGCAGACTGGTCCCTCCACTTT.

The genes are TRBV6-1 and TRBJ1-2, with 7 bases aligning to TRBD1. The CDR3 totals 14 residues. Trimming removed 6 bases from V and 5 bases from J; junction bases left unmatched: 9. CDR1 and CDR2 (germline): MNHNS, SASEGT. The CDR3 protein is CASREAGTVYGYTF. The CDR3, as DNA: TGTGCCAGCAGGGAGGCCGGGACAGTTTATGGCTACACCTTC.

The chain links TRBV6-1 to TRBJ1-5, with 9 nucleotides matching TRBD1. The CDR3 runs to 17 residues. After removal of 2 bases from V and 4 bases from J, the junction contained 9 bases not matched to a gene. The germline gives CDR1 MNHNS, CDR2 SASEGT. Written as DNA, the CDR3 is TGTGCCAGCAGTGAACACAGGGGGCGATTTAGGAATCAGCCCCAGCATTTT. Protein sequence: CASSEHRGRFRNQPQHF.

This clone has only a few counts. The chain employs TRBV5-1 and TRBJ1-3, with D perhaps matching TRBD1 (5 bases). Trimming took 0 bases from V and 0 from J, leaving 10 bases between them. Germline CDR1 SGHRS, CDR2 YFSETQ. This CDR3 comprises 16 residues. The CDR3 is CASSLDQGLSGNTIYF. The CDR3 DNA is TGCGCCAGCAGCTTGGACCAGGGACTCTCTGGAAACACCATATATTTT.

The chain links TRBV14 to TRBJ1-1; a possible D gene is TRBD1 (6 bases). The V gene lost 7 bases and the J gene lost 2 bases, with 17 bases spanning the gap. The CDR3 contains 15 residues. The germline V gene encodes CDR1 SGHDN and CDR2 FVKESK. CDR3 residues: CASNVGGGVNTEAFF. Written as DNA, the CDR3 is TGTGCCAGCAACGTGGGGGGCGGAGTAAACACTGAAGCTTTCTTT.

V usage is TRBV18 and J usage is TRBJ2-7; D possibly uses TRBD1 or TRBD2 (5 bases each). The CDR3 is 16 residues long. With 3 bases removed from V and 4 bases from J, the gap between germline ends came to 19 bases. Germline CDR1 reads KGHSH; CDR2 reads LQKENI. CDR3 amino acids: CASSPAPSWGKYEQYF. In nucleotides, the CDR3 is TGTGCCAGCTCACCGGCCCCCTCCTGGGGGAAATACGAGCAGTACTTC.

This clone was seen more than once but under ten times. One end of the junction does not line up with germline, which may come from a read error. This CDR3 reads CASSEGPAPRQGANF. CDR3 in DNA: TGTGCCAGCAGCGAGGGTCCTGCCCCGAGACAGGGGGCGAATTTT. The chain links TRBV9 to TRBJ1-3; 10 nucleotides align to TRBD1. This CDR3 has 15 amino acids. Per the germline V gene, CDR1 is SGDLS and CDR2 is YYNGEE.

The chain combines TRBV7-6 with TRBJ2-1, with 7 bases aligning to TRBD2. Losses at the gene ends were 1 base for V and 5 bases for J; bases not matched to a gene: 5. In germline, CDR1 is SGHVS, CDR2 FNYEAQ. CDR3 length: 15 amino acids. CDR3 sequence (DNA): TGTGCCAGCAGCTTAGGTACAGCGGGGAACAATGAGCAGTTCTTC. This gives the protein CASSLGTAGNNEQFF. The complete variable domain, with remaining parts taken from reference TRBV7-6 and TRBJ2-1, reads GAGVSQSPRYKVTKRGQDVALRCDPISGHVSLYWYRQALGQGPEFLTYFNYEAQQDKSGLPNDRFSAERPEGSISTLTIQRTEQRDSAMYRCASSLGTAGNNEQFFGPGTRLTVL.

The chain couples TRBV19 to TRBJ2-1, with a possible D match to TRBD1 (6 bases). The CDR3 is made up of 17 amino acids. The germline CDR1 and CDR2 sequences are LNHDA and SQIVND (reference sequence). Trimming took 8 bases from V and 7 from J, leaving 27 bases between them. In DNA form, the CDR3 reads TGTGCCAGTGGGAAAAGGGACACTTCCCGGGTACGAAATGAGCAGTTCTTC. It translates to CASGKRDTSRVRNEQFF. The variable domain in full, completed from reference TRBV19 and TRBJ2-1, reads DGGITQSPKYLFRKEGQNVTLSCEQNLNHDAMYWYRQDPGQGLRLIYYSQIVNDFQKGDIAEGYSVSREKKESFPLTVTSAQKNPTAFYLCASGKRDTSRVRNEQFFGPGTRLTVL.

The chain links TRBV14 to TRBJ1-5, with D unclear. The germline V and J ends were trimmed by 4 bases and 3 bases, with 16 bases remaining between them. Germline V lookup: CDR1 SGHDN, CDR2 FVKESK. There are 16 residues in the CDR3. For the CDR3, the DNA is TGTGCCAGCAGCCCTCTCTCGGGAAGGATCAATCAGCCCCAGCATTTT. Encoded protein: CASSPLSGRINQPQHF.

CDR3 bases: TGCGCCAGCAGTGAGTCGAATCGCTGGATTATCCCTGGAAACACCATATATTTT. Amino acid sequence: CASSESNRWIIPGNTIYF. The gene calls are TRBV10-1 and TRBJ1-3, with unresolved D. Germline values: CDR1 WNHNN, CDR2 SYGVQD (reference sequence). V gave up 0 bases and J gave up 2 bases, with 17 bases separating them. This CDR3 contains 18 residues.

The chain couples TRBV30 to TRBJ1-1, with D perhaps TRBD1 (5 bases). The V end lost 4 bases, the J end lost 8 bases, and 17 bases lay between the germline ends. Looked up from germline, CDR1 is GTSNPN and CDR2 is SVGIG (reference sequence). CDR3 size: 13 residues. The CDR3 bases are TGTGCCTGGACAACTCTTCGGGGGTCCGAAGCTTTCTTT. Amino acid sequence: CAWTTLRGSEAFF.

J is TRBJ1-2 and V is TRBV11-2; 10 nucleotides line up with TRBD1. CDR3 length equals 17 residues. Germline trimming cut 5 bases from V and 3 bases from J; bases unmatched to any gene: 12. Germline CDR1 reads SGHAT; CDR2 reads FQNNGV. The CDR3 loop reads CASSAVKGQGWHYGYTF. CDR3 DNA sequence: TGTGCCAGCAGCGCAGTTAAGGGACAGGGGTGGCACTATGGCTACACCTTC. Drawing the rest from reference TRBV11-2 and TRBJ1-2, the complete variable domain is EAGVAQSPRYKIIEKRQSVAFWCNPISGHATLYWYQQILGQGPKLLIQFQNNGVVDDSQLPKDRFSAERLKGVDSTLKIQPAKLEDSAVYLCASSAVKGQGWHYGYTFGSGTRLTVV.

This clone was seen a single time. The chain carries TRBV4-1 and TRBJ2-1; D ambiguous. The CDR3 extends over 15 amino acids. Germline CDR1 is MGHRA and CDR2 is YSYEKL. Trimming shortened V by 1 base and J by 2 bases, and 9 bases separated the two germline ends. The chain's CDR3 is CASSQVAGPYNEQFF. As DNA, the CDR3 is TGCGCCAGCAGCCAAGTGGCCGGCCCCTACAATGAGCAGTTCTTC.

This rearrangement joins TRBV5-4 to TRBJ2-5; possible D gene TRBD2, 5 bases. Germline V gene lookup returns CDR1 SGHNT and CDR2 YYREEE (reference sequence). This CDR3 is 15 amino acids long. The V end lost 4 bases, the J end lost 5 bases, and 18 bases lay between the germline ends. The CDR3, as DNA: TGTGCCAGCAGCCCGGAGTTACTACCGGGGGAGACCCAGTACTTC. Translation: CASSPELLPGETQYF.

This rearrangement joins TRBV6-6 to TRBJ2-1, with 8 bases identical to TRBD1. Trimming took 6 bases from V and 2 from J; bases not matched to a gene: 6. The CDR3 length is 15 residues. Germline V gene lookup returns CDR1 MNHNY and CDR2 SVGAGI (reference sequence). The CDR3 protein is CASSSRDRTYNEQFF. The CDR3 bases are TGTGCCAGCAGCTCCCGGGACAGGACCTACAATGAGCAGTTCTTC.

The V call is TRBV7-9, the J call TRBJ1-2; 8 bases are a match to TRBD1. The CDR3 is 15 residues long. V shed 7 bases, J shed 0 bases, and the junction held 7 bases outside the gene matches. The germline V gene encodes CDR1 SEHNR and CDR2 FQNEAQ (reference sequence). The CDR3 DNA follows: TGTGCCAGCACCACGACAGGGGATGCTAACTATGGCTACACCTTC. Translated, it gives CASTTTGDANYGYTF.